What follows are 10 T cell receptor beta chains derived from one specimen sequenced in a study of T-cell reconstitution after alpha-beta-depleted transplantation in children. A library of TCRbeta sequences, prepared with unique molecular identifiers, was generated. MiXCR, applied by TCRdb to the PCR reads, yields one record per CDR3 protein. The table has around 680,000 distinct CDR3 sequences, 16% seen once. The material sequenced was PBMCs from the stem cell graft donor, taken from the stem cell graft. The receptors stem from a human donor who donated a stem cell graft to a child with acute myeloid leukemia.

The chain carries TRBV7-9 and TRBJ1-1; maybe TRBD1 (5 bases). There are 15 residues in the CDR3. The germline CDR1 and CDR2 sequences are SEHNR and FQNEAQ (reference sequence). Trimming took 1 base from V and 1 from J, leaving 10 bases between them. The DNA of the CDR3 is TGTGCCAGCAGCTTAGTAATTAGGGGGAACACTGAAGCTTTCTTT. This sequence encodes CASSLVIRGNTEAFF. Complete variable domain (other parts from reference TRBV7-9 and TRBJ1-1): DTGVSQNPRHKITKRGQNVTFRCDPISEHNRLYWYRQTLGQGPEFLTYFQNEAQLEKSRLLSDRFSAERPKGSFSTLEIQRTEQGDSAMYLCASSLVIRGNTEAFFGQGTRLTVV.

V usage is TRBV28 and J usage is TRBJ1-2, with D perhaps matching TRBD1 (6 bases). V lost 2 bases to trimming and J lost 7 bases, with 17 bases between them. Per germline, CDR1 MDHEN and CDR2 SYDVKM. This CDR3 spans 15 amino acids. CDR3 DNA sequence: TGTGCCAGCAGTTTAGCCCCTACAGGGATCGGTGGCTACACCTTC. It translates to CASSLAPTGIGGYTF.

The V call is TRBV28, the J call TRBJ2-1; 10 bases line up with TRBD2. This CDR3 contains 16 residues. The trim removed 3 bases at V and 6 bases at J, leaving 8 bases unmatched. The germline CDR1 and CDR2 sequences are MDHEN and SYDVKM. CDR3 region: CASSFGGASGGNEQFF. The CDR3 DNA is TGTGCCAGCAGTTTCGGGGGGGCTAGCGGGGGCAATGAGCAGTTCTTC.

This clonotype occurred a few times. The rearrangement links TRBV12-3 or TRBV12-4 to TRBJ2-5; weak D call: TRBD2 (7 bases). The V and J ends lost 3 bases and 4 bases respectively, with 12 bases between them. The length of the CDR3 is 14 residues. The CDR3: CASSFWGGRETQYF. The CDR3 nucleotides read TGTGCCAGCAGTTTCTGGGGGGGGCGAGAGACCCAGTACTTC.

Only a few counts were recorded for this clonotype. This chain links TRBV7-8 with TRBJ2-1, with D hard to call. V lost 2 bases and J 5 bases, leaving 10 bases between the germline ends. CDR1 is SGHVS and CDR2 is FQNEAQ in the germline V gene. The CDR3 contains 14 residues. CDR3: CASSLLGWDNEQFF. CDR3 sequence (DNA): TGTGCCAGCAGCTTACTGGGATGGGACAATGAGCAGTTCTTC.

In this sample, this clonotype turned up many times. V is TRBV20-1 and J is TRBJ1-6, with D unclear. Germline V gene data show CDR1 as DFQATT and CDR2 as SNEGSKA (reference sequence). Trimming took 3 bases from V and 5 from J, leaving 8 bases between them. This CDR3 is built from 13 residues. The CDR3 coding sequence is TGCAGTGCTAGTAGGCAGAATAATTCACCCCTCCACTTT. It codes for CSASRQNNSPLHF.

Of note for this clonotype: This may stem from a read error, because a much larger clone lies one nucleotide away. This chain uses TRBV5-1 with TRBJ2-1; TRBD1 might be the D (6 bases). There are 13 residues in the CDR3. Germline loops: CDR1 SGHRS, CDR2 YFSETQ. The CDR3 nucleotides are TGCGCCAGCAGCTCCGGACAGAACAATGAGCAGTCCTTC. The encoded protein is CASSSGQNNEQSF.

This clonotype has a handful of counts. The V call is TRBV7-9, the J call TRBJ1-2; the D gene is possibly TRBD1 (5 bases). CDR1 is SEHNR, CDR2 FQNEAQ, per germline (reference sequence). The CDR3 consists of 15 residues. V was clipped by 2 bases and J by 6 bases, with 16 bases between them. The DNA of the CDR3 is TGTGCCAGCAGCTTACCATCTGCGGGGCGTAATGGCTACACCTTC. Translating gives CASSLPSAGRNGYTF.

In its sample, this clonotype was seen many times. This chain joins TRBV20-1 and TRBJ1-5; D unclear. The length of the CDR3 is 14 residues. The germline CDR1 and CDR2 sequences are DFQATT and SNEGSKA (reference sequence). Trimming left V 3 bases short and J 1 base short, with 10 bases between. CDR3 bases: TGCAGTGCTAGCGGGGAGTTGAGCAATCAGCCCCAGCATTTT. It yields the protein CSASGELSNQPQHF.

CDR3 residues: CASQRQGNTGELFF. The CDR3 DNA reads as TGTGCCTCTCAAAGACAGGGGAACACCGGGGAGCTGTTTTTT. The J gene is TRBJ2-2, the V gene TRBV25-1, with 7 bases fitting TRBD1. The CDR3 loop spans 14 amino acids. Looked up from germline, CDR1 is MGHDK and CDR2 is SYGVNS. Germline trimming cut 11 bases from V and 1 base from J; bases unmatched to any gene: 7. Combining the CDR3 with reference TRBV25-1 and TRBJ2-2 gives the whole variable domain EADIYQTPRYLVIGTGKKITLECSQTMGHDKMYWYQQDPGMELHLIHYSYGVNSTEKGDLSSESTVSRIRTEHFPLTLESARPSHTSQYLCASQRQGNTGELFFGEGSRLTVL.